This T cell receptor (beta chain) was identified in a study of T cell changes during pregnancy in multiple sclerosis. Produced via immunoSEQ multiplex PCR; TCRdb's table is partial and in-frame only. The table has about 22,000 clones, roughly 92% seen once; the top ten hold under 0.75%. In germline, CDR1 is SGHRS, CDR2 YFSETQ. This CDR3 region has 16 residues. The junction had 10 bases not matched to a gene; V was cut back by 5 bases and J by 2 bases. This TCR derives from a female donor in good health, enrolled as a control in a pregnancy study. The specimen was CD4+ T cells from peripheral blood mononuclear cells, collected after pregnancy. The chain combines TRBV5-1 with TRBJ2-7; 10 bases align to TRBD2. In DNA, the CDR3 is TGCGCCAGCAGTGAAATGACTAGCGGGTTCCCCTACGAGCAGTACTTC. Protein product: CASSEMTSGFPYEQYF.